These T cell receptor beta chains were read from a single sample in a study of shared clonotypes between healthy human individuals. Using immunoSEQ multiplex PCR, the repertoire was profiled, and TCRdb retains in-frame clones only, with some absent. The sample contains millions of clones, approximately 94% of which appear only once. The sequenced sample consisted of naive CD8+ T cells sorted from blood. The receptors derive from a man aged 18 to 29 in good health. Each CDR3 is given with its conserved first and last residue. A D gene is named only where the DNA matches it firmly. A clone size is listed for some rows: how often the clone was seen (once, few, many), or a class if it is expanded.

d_call j_call v_call clone_size cdr3_nt cdr3_aa
NA TRBJ2-1 TRBV4-2 NA TGTGCCAGCAGCCAAGCCCCCATTGATAGCGAGGCTTTCAATGAGCAGTTCTTC CASSQAPIDSEAFNEQFF
NA TRBJ2-3 TRBV5-1 NA TGCGCCAGCAGCTTCGACGGCACAGATACGCAGTATTTT CASSFDGTDTQYF
TRBD2 TRBJ2-5 TRBV13 NA TGTGCCAGCAGTTCCGGACTAGCGGGGGCTCTCCAAGAGACCCAGTACTTC CASSSGLAGALQETQYF
NA TRBJ1-2 TRBV13 NA TGTGCCAGCAAGGGCGGCGGCTATGGCTACACCTTC CASKGGGYGYTF
NA TRBJ2-3 TRBV28 NA TGTGCCAGTGGCGGTGGCCCCTCGGAAGGTCTCCTCATCACAGATACGCAGTATTTT CASGGGPSEGLLITDTQYF
NA TRBJ2-3 TRBV4-3 NA TGCGCCAGCAGCCAAGATGGCGAGGGACCCCACGCAGATACGCAGTATTTT CASSQDGEGPHADTQYF
NA TRBJ2-5 TRBV27 NA TGTGCCAGCAGTCTAACAGGCCTCGTCGGGGAGACCCAGTACTTC CASSLTGLVGETQYF
NA TRBJ1-1 TRBV28 NA TGTGCCAGCAGTAGACAGGAAGCTTTCTTT CASSRQEAFF
NA TRBJ1-1 TRBV4-3 NA TGCGCCAGCAGCCAAGGGGTTGCCAGTACTGAAGCTTTCTTT CASSQGVASTEAFF
NA TRBJ1-2 TRBV4-2 NA TGTGCCAGCAGCCAAGAATCAGGCCAGCCTTTAGGCTACACCTTC CASSQESGQPLGYTF
NA TRBJ2-7 TRBV27 NA TGTGCCAGCAGTTTGCAGGGGAGCTCCTACGAGCAGTACTTC CASSLQGSSYEQYF
TRBD2 TRBJ2-2 TRBV14 NA TGTGCCAGCAGCCAAGATGGAAGCGGGGTGAACACCGGGGAGCTGTTTTTT CASSQDGSGVNTGELFF
TRBD1 TRBJ2-7 TRBV28 NA TGTGCCAGCAGTAGGACAGGGGATACCTACGAGCAGTACTTC CASSRTGDTYEQYF
NA TRBJ2-7 TRBV10-2 NA TGCGCCAGCAGTGGGGACACCTACTACGAGCAGTACTTC CASSGDTYYEQYF
NA TRBJ2-1 TRBV4-2 NA TGTGCCAGCAGCCAAGATGGGGTTGAGCAGTTCTTC CASSQDGVEQFF
TRBD1 TRBJ1-1 TRBV18 NA TGTGCCAGCTCGTCACCGGGACAGGGACATACTGAAGCTTTCTTT CASSSPGQGHTEAFF
NA TRBJ2-2 TRBV7-3 NA TGTGCCAGCAGCTTAGAAATGGGGACGGCTCGGACCGGGGAGCTGTTTTTT CASSLEMGTARTGELFF
TRBD1 TRBJ2-5 TRBV7-9 NA TGTGCCAGCAGCTTTGGACAGGCGGAGACCCAGTACTTC CASSFGQAETQYF
TRBD1 TRBJ2-1 TRBV30 NA TGTGCCTGGGACAGGGGCTATTACAATGAGCAGTTCTTC CAWDRGYYNEQFF
NA TRBJ2-5 TRBV7-7 NA TGTGCTAGCAGCTTAAGACGGGGCGGGGATGAGACCCAGTACTTC CASSLRRGGDETQYF
TRBD1 TRBJ1-1 TRBV7-3 NA TGTGCCAGCAGCTTAGGAGGGGGCGCTGAAGCTTTCTTT CASSLGGGAEAFF
TRBD2 TRBJ2-2 TRBV13 NA TGTGCCAGCAGCGAGCGGGGGGCGAACACCGGGGAGCTGTTTTTT CASSERGANTGELFF
TRBD2 TRBJ2-2 TRBV9 NA TGTGCCAGCAGCTCCGGGACTAGCACCGGGGAGCTGTTTTTT CASSSGTSTGELFF
TRBD2 TRBJ2-3 TRBV10-3 NA TGTGCCGCCCTTAGCGGGGGGGCCACAGATACGCAGTATTTT CAALSGGATDTQYF
NA TRBJ2-7 TRBV6-1 NA TGTGCCAGCAGTGACGGCTACTACGAGCAGTACTTC CASSDGYYEQYF
TRBD1 TRBJ2-3 TRBV4-1 NA TGCGCCAGCAGCCAAGGTGGACAGGGGAAAGGGACAGATACGCAGTATTTT CASSQGGQGKGTDTQYF
NA TRBJ2-5 TRBV16 NA TGTGCCAGCAGCCTTAGTAGAGGATGGGACGGGACCCAGTACTTC CASSLSRGWDGTQYF
NA TRBJ1-5 TRBV9 NA TGTGCCAGCAGCCCCGCGGGAGGCAGCAATCAGCCCCAGCATTTT CASSPAGGSNQPQHF
TRBD1 TRBJ2-7 TRBV6-5 NA TGTGCCAGCAGTTACTCTGACAGGGAATACGAGCAGTACTTC CASSYSDREYEQYF
TRBD2 TRBJ2-2 TRBV4-1 NA TGCGCCAGCAGCCAAGGAAGCGGGACGAACACCGGGGAGCTGTTTTTT CASSQGSGTNTGELFF
NA TRBJ2-3 TRBV10-2 NA TGCGCCAGCAGTACAGCGGCGAGCACAGATACGCAGTATTTT CASSTAASTDTQYF
TRBD1 TRBJ2-2 TRBV10-3 NA TGTGCCATCAGTCCAGAAGGTCCAGGGGGCGACACCGGGGAGCTGTTTTTT CAISPEGPGGDTGELFF
TRBD1 TRBJ1-2 TRBV7-2 NA TGTGCCAGCAGCTTAGGGAGACGGGACAGGAATAACTATGGCTACACCTTC CASSLGRRDRNNYGYTF
NA TRBJ2-5 TRBV6-6 NA TGTGCCAGCAGCTCAGGGGGGGACGAAGAGACCCAGTACTTC CASSSGGDEETQYF
TRBD1 TRBJ2-7 TRBV4-1 NA TGCGCCAGCAGTCGACAGGGGGAGAGGGAGCAGTACTTC CASSRQGEREQYF
NA TRBJ2-3 TRBV25-1 NA TGTGCCAGCAGTGAAAGGGGACCAGATACGCAGTATTTT CASSERGPDTQYF
NA TRBJ2-7 TRBV28 NA TGTGCCAGCAGCCCTCTCCCGGGTTGGGAGCAGTACTTC CASSPLPGWEQYF
NA TRBJ1-2 TRBV7-9 NA TGTGCCAGCAGCTTAGAATGGGCAGACGGCTACACCTTC CASSLEWADGYTF
NA TRBJ2-7 TRBV18 NA TGTGCCACCTCGGGGGCTGGCTCCTACGAGCAGTACTTC CATSGAGSYEQYF
NA TRBJ2-3 TRBV5-6 NA TGTGCCAGCAGCGAAGGGGACCGTCCTAGCACAGATACGCAGTATTTT CASSEGDRPSTDTQYF
TRBD1 TRBJ1-1 TRBV7-9 once TGTGCCAGCAGCTTTATAACCGGACAGGGCACTGAAGCTTTCTTT CASSFITGQGTEAFF
TRBD1 TRBJ1-1 TRBV13 NA TGTGCCAGCAGCTTGGACAGGGGTACTGAAGCTTTCTTT CASSLDRGTEAFF
NA TRBJ1-4 TRBV5-1 NA TGCGCCAGCAGCTTGGAAGGAGGGATGGGTGAAAAACTGTTTTTT CASSLEGGMGEKLFF
NA TRBJ1-2 TRBV29-1 NA TGCAGCGTTGAGGATCGCGACTACAGCTACACCTTC CSVEDRDYSYTF
NA TRBJ1-6 TRBV2 NA TGTGCCAGCAGTGGGGGAGGGGCACTCTCCTATAATTCACCCCTCCACTTT CASSGGGALSYNSPLHF
TRBD1 TRBJ1-1 TRBV29-1 NA TGCAGCGTCACAGGGGTGAACACTGAAGCTTTCTTT CSVTGVNTEAFF
TRBD1 TRBJ2-7 TRBV9 NA TGTGCCAGCAGCTCCGAGGGGACAGGGGACGAGCAGTACTTC CASSSEGTGDEQYF
NA TRBJ2-3 TRBV7-9 NA TGTGCCAGCAGCTTAGGCAGTTCGGCGCAGTATTTT CASSLGSSAQYF